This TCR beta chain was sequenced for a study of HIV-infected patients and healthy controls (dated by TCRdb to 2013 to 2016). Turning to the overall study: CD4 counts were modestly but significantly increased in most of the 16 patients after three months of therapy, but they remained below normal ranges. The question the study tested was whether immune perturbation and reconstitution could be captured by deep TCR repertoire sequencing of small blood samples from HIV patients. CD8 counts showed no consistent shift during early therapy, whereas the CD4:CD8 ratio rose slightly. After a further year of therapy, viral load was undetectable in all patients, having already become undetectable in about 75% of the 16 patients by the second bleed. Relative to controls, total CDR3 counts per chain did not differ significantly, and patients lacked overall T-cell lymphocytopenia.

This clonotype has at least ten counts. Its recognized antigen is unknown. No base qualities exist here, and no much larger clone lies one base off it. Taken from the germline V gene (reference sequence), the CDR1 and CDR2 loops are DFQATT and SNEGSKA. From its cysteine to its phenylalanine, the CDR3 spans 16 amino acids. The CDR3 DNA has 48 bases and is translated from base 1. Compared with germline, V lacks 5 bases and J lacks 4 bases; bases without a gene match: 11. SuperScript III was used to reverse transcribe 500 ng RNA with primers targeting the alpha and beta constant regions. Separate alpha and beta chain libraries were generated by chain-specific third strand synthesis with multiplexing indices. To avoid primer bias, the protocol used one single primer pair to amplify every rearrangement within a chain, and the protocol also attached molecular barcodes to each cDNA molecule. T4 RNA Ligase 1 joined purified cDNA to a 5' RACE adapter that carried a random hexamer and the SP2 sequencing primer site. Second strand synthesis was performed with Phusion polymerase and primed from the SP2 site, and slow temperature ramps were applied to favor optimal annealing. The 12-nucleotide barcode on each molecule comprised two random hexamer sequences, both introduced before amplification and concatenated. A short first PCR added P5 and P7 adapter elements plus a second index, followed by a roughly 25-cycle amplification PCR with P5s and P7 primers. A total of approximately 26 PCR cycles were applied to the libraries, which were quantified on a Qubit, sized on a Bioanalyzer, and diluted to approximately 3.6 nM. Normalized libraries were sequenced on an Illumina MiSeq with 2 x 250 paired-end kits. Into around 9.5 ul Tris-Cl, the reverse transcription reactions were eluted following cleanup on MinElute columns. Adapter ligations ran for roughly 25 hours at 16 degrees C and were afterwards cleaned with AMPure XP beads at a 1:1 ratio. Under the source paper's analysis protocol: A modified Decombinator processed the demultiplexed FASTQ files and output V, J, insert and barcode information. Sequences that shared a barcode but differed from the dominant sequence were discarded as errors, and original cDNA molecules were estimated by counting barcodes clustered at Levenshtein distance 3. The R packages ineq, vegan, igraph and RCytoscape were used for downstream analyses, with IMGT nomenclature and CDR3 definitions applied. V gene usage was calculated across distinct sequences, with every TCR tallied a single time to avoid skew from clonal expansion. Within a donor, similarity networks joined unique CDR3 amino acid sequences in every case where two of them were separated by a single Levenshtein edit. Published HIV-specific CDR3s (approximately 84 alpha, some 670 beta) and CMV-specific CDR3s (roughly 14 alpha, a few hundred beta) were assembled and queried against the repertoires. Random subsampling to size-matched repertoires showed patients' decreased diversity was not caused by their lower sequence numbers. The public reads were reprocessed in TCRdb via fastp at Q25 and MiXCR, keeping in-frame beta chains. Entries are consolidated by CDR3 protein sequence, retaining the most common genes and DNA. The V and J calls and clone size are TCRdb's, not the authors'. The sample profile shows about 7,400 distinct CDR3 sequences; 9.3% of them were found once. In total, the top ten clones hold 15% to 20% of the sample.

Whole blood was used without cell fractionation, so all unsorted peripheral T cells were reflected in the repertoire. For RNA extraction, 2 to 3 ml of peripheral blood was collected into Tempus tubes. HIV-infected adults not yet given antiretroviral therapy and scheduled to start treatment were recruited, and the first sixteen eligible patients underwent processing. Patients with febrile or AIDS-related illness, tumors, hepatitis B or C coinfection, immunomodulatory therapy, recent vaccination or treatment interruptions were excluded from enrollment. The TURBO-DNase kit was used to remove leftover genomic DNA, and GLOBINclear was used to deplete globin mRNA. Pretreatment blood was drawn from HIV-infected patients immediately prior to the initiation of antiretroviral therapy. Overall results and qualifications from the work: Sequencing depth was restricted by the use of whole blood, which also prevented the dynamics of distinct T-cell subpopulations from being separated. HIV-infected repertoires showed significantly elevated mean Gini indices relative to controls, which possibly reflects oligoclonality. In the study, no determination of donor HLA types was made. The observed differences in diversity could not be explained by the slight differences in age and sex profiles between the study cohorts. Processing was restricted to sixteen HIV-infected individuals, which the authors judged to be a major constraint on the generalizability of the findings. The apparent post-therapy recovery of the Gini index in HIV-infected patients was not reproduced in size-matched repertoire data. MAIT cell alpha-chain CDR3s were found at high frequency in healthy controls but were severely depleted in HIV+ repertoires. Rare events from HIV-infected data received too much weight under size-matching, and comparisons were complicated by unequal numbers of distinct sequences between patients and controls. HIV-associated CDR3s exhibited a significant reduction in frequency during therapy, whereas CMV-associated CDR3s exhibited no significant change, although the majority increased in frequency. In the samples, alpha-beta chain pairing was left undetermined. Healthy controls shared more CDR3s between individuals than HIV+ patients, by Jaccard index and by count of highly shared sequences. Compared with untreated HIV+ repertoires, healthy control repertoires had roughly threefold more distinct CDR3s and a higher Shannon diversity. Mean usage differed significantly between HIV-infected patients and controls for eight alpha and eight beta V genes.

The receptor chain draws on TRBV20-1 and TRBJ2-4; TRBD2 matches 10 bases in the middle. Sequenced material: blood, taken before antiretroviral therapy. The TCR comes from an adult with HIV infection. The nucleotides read TGCAGTGCTGGAGGGGAGCGGGGGGGCCGGAAAAACATTCAGTACTTC. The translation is CSAGGERGGRKNIQYF.